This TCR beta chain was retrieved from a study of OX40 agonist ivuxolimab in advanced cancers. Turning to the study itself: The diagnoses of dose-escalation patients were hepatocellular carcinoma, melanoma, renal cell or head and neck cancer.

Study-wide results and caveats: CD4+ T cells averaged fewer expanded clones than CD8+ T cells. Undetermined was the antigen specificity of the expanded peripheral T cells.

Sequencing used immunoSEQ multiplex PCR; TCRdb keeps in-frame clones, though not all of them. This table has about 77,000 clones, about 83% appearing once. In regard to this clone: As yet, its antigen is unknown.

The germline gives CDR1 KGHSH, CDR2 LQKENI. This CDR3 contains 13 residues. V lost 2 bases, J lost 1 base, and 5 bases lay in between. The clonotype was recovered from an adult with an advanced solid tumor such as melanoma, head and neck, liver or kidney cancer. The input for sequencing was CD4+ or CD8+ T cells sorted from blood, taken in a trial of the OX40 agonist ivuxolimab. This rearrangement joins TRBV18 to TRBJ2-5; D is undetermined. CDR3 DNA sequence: TGTGCCAGCTCACCAAACGGCCAAGAGACCCAGTACTTC. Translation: CASSPNGQETQYF.